The rows below give T cell receptor beta chains drawn from one sample of a study of early stage breast cancer tumors. Produced via immunoSEQ multiplex PCR; TCRdb's table is partial and in-frame only. The repertoire holds fewer than 30,000 clones, with 75% to 90% as singletons. Sample: blood. These receptors all stem from a person aged 60 to 70 with breast cancer. Both conserved end residues are part of each CDR3. The D gene is left open where the match is weak. Clone size appears in some rows only: once, few, many, or a class for an expanded clone.

CASSQDHVSGVSGELFF	TGCGCCAGCAGCCAAGATCACGTTAGCGGGGTCTCCGGGGAGCTGTTTTTT	TRBD2	TRBV4-3	TRBJ2-2	17	medium-sized
CASSSWTSGRGHEQFF	TGTGCCAGCAGCTCATGGACTAGCGGGAGAGGGCATGAGCAGTTCTTC	TRBD2	TRBV7-2	TRBJ2-1	16	-
CAGQRGNTGELFF	TGTGCCGGTCAACGGGGGAACACCGGGGAGCTGTTTTTT	-	TRBV7-2	TRBJ2-2	13	-
CAWSPTGNTEAFF	TGTGCCTGGAGTCCGACAGGGAACACTGAAGCTTTCTTT	-	TRBV30	TRBJ1-1	13	medium-sized
CASSYLDSGIGDTQYF	TGTGCCAGCAGTTACCTGGATAGCGGGATTGGAGATACGCAGTATTTT	TRBD2	TRBV6-5	TRBJ2-3	16	-
CASSSPGGSYNEQFF	TGCGCCAGCAGCTCCCCAGGGGGCTCCTACAATGAGCAGTTCTTC	TRBD1	TRBV5-1	TRBJ2-1	15	-
CAWTRTGANYGYTF	TGTGCCTGGACCAGAACAGGGGCCAACTATGGCTACACCTTC	TRBD1	TRBV30	TRBJ1-2	14	-
CASSLGVRTSSNQPQHF	TGTGCCAGCAGCTTGGGAGTCAGGACTTCTAGCAATCAGCCCCAGCATTTT	-	TRBV5-6	TRBJ1-5	17	-
CASSRGTANNQPQHF	TGTGCCAGCAGTCGGGGGACAGCCAACAATCAGCCCCAGCATTTT	TRBD1	TRBV6-6	TRBJ1-5	15	-
CASSPPRENTEAFF	TGTGCCAGCAGTCCGCCACGGGAGAACACTGAAGCTTTCTTT	-	TRBV28	TRBJ1-1	14	few
CASSSGQNTEAFF	TGTGCCAGCAGTTCGGGACAGAACACTGAAGCTTTCTTT	-	TRBV7-2	TRBJ1-1	13	-
CASSVSGLANTGELFF	TGTGCCAGCAGCGTATCGGGACTAGCGAACACCGGGGAGCTGTTTTTT	TRBD2	TRBV7-2	TRBJ2-2	16	-
CASSGDIGNTEAFF	TGTGCCAGCAGCGGGGACATAGGCAACACTGAAGCTTTCTTT	-	TRBV9	TRBJ1-1	14	once
CASRAPGQDTGELFF	TGTGCCAGCAGAGCCCCGGGACAGGACACCGGGGAGCTGTTTTTT	TRBD1	TRBV9	TRBJ2-2	15	-
CSVGAGGAWTEAFF	TGCAGCGTGGGGGCAGGGGGCGCGTGGACTGAAGCTTTCTTT	TRBD1	TRBV29-1	TRBJ1-1	14	once
CAWSVGGANYGYTF	TGTGCCTGGAGTGTTGGGGGGGCTAACTATGGCTACACCTTC	-	TRBV30	TRBJ1-2	14	few
CASSSTGGTGNTIYF	TGTGCCAGCAGTTCTACAGGGGGCACTGGAAACACCATATATTTT	TRBD1	TRBV6-5	TRBJ1-3	15	few
CASSGTSGETQFF	TGTGCCAGTAGTGGGACTAGCGGGGAGACGCAGTTCTTC	TRBD2	TRBV19	TRBJ2-1	13	-
CASSLGRRGEQYF	TGTGCCAGCAGCTTAGGTCGCAGGGGCGAGCAGTACTTC	-	TRBV7-2	TRBJ2-7	13	-
CASRGSEYGYTF	TGTGCCAGCAGGGGCAGTGAGTATGGCTACACCTTC	-	TRBV6-5	TRBJ1-2	12	-
CASRTTGTGAYEQYF	TGTGCCAGCCGTACAACCGGGACAGGAGCCTACGAGCAGTACTTC	TRBD1	TRBV18	TRBJ2-7	15	few
CASSHPNLPHNEQYF	TGTGCCAGCTCACACCCAAATTTACCTCACAACGAGCAGTACTTC	-	TRBV18	TRBJ2-7	15	-
CASSPSGRTVTQYF	TGTGCCAGCAGCCCAAGCGGGAGAACGGTTACGCAGTATTTT	TRBD2	TRBV28	TRBJ2-3	14	-
CASSLGSLAVGNEQFF	TGCGCCAGCAGCTTGGGCTCCCTAGCGGTAGGCAATGAGCAGTTCTTC	TRBD2	TRBV5-1	TRBJ2-1	16	-
CASSLTKRVEQYF	TGTGCCAGCAGCTTAACGAAGCGGGTCGAGCAGTACTTC	-	TRBV7-2	TRBJ2-7	13	-
CASSTPGQGEVETQYF	TGTGCCAGCAGTACCCCGGGACAGGGAGAAGTAGAGACCCAGTACTTC	TRBD1	TRBV28	TRBJ2-5	16	-
CASSPRDEQYF	TGTGCCAGCAGCCCCAGGGACGAGCAGTACTTC	-	TRBV7-2	TRBJ2-7	11	-